The 26 T cell receptor beta chains reported below all come from one sample, sequenced in a study of T cells in Graves' hyperthyroidism and ophthalmopathy. Amplified TCR beta CDR3 regions derived from RNA transcripts. When the TCR CDR3 underwent first-round RT-PCR, the HTBI primer set was used. TCRdb processed the multiplex PCR reads anew with MiXCR; each CDR3 protein has one entry. The sample lists hundreds of thousands of distinct CDR3 sequences; more than 20% were seen once. Sequenced: blood. The receptor set was obtained from a man under 40 with Graves' ophthalmopathy.

This chain joins TRBV6-2 or TRBV6-3 and TRBJ2-1; D is ambiguous. Trimming pared 2 bases from V and 12 bases from J, leaving 14 bases between. This CDR3 is built from 13 residues. Germline V gene sequence: CDR1 MNHEY, CDR2 SVGEGT. The CDR3 here is CASSYGLRFGQFF. The DNA of the CDR3 is TGTGCCAGCAGTTACGGTCTCAGGTTCGGGCAGTTCTTC.

The CDR3 sequence is CASSARGELFF. In DNA form, the CDR3 reads TGTGCCAGCAGCGCTCGCGGGGAGCTGTTTTTT. This chain joins TRBV9 and TRBJ2-2; no clear D. The length of the CDR3 is 11 residues. Germline lookup yields CDR1 SGDLS and CDR2 YYNGEE. Trimming removed 3 bases from V and 7 bases from J, with 4 bases in between. The variable domain in full, completed from reference TRBV9 and TRBJ2-2, reads DSGVTQTPKHLITATGQRVTLRCSPRSGDLSVYWYQQSLDQGLQFLIQYYNGEERAKGNILERFSAQQFPDLHSELNLSSLELGDSALYFCASSARGELFFGEGSRLTVL.

The J gene is TRBJ1-2, the V gene TRBV9; a weak D match, TRBD1 (6 bases). Per germline, CDR1 SGDLS and CDR2 YYNGEE. The CDR3 is 15 amino acids. Trimming removed 0 bases at V and 3 bases at J, with 12 bases between. Written as DNA, the CDR3 is TGTGCCAGCAGCGTAGCTCAGGGGCCGGACTATGGCTACACCTTC. Protein sequence: CASSVAQGPDYGYTF. The whole variable domain, filled in from reference TRBV9 and TRBJ1-2, reads DSGVTQTPKHLITATGQRVTLRCSPRSGDLSVYWYQQSLDQGLQFLIQYYNGEERAKGNILERFSAQQFPDLHSELNLSSLELGDSALYFCASSVAQGPDYGYTFGSGTRLTVV.

This clonotype was counted only a few times. The V call is TRBV2, the J call TRBJ1-2; possibly TRBD1 for D (5 bases). Per the germline V gene, CDR1 is SNHLY and CDR2 is FYNNEI. The CDR3 is made up of 17 amino acids. The V and J ends lost 7 bases and 6 bases respectively, with 27 bases between them. The CDR3 loop reads CASNLPGRAAKVNGYTF. In DNA, the CDR3 is TGTGCCAGCAACCTACCGGGACGAGCGGCGAAGGTAAATGGCTACACCTTC.

This clonotype was detected ten times or more. The chain links TRBV6-6 to TRBJ2-7; 10 nucleotides line up with TRBD2. The V and J ends lost 2 bases and 3 bases, in that order; junction bases with no gene match: 7. CDR1 is MNHNY and CDR2 is SVGAGI in the germline V gene (reference sequence). This CDR3 has 16 residues. The DNA of the CDR3 is TGTGCCAGCAGTTACGATCGGACTAGCGGATACTACGAGCAGTACTTC. Residues: CASSYDRTSGYYEQYF.

Many counts were recorded for this clonotype. The chain links TRBV27 to TRBJ2-7; 9 bases are shared with TRBD2. This CDR3 spans 13 amino acids. Looked up from germline, CDR1 is MNHEY and CDR2 is SMNVEV (reference sequence). The J segment lost 4 bases and the V segment lost 7 bases, leaving 5 bases of the junction unmatched. In nucleotides, the CDR3 is TGTGCCAGCACAAAGGCGGGAGGGTACGAGCAGTACTTC. Protein sequence: CASTKAGGYEQYF.

There are a few counts of this clonotype. The CDR3 sequence is CAWSAGLGPEQYF. The CDR3 region has the DNA TGTGCCTGGAGTGCTGGCTTGGGGCCCGAGCAGTACTTC. V usage is TRBV30 and J usage is TRBJ2-7; a possible D gene is TRBD1 (5 bases). The ends were cut back, 1 base at V and 6 bases at J, with 13 bases in the middle. Germline values: CDR1 GTSNPN, CDR2 SVGIG (reference sequence). The length of the CDR3 is 13 residues.

This clonotype has more than one count but fewer than ten. The rearrangement uses TRBV28 and TRBJ1-1; 9 nucleotides match TRBD1. The V gene's germline CDR1 is MDHEN and CDR2 SYDVKM. The CDR3 runs to 15 residues. Trimming at V came to 5 bases and at J to 5 bases, leaving 9 bases not matched to a gene. The chain's CDR3 is CASSLMTGGKTEAFF. The CDR3 bases are TGTGCCAGCAGTCTCATGACAGGGGGGAAAACTGAAGCTTTCTTT.

This chain uses TRBV6-5 with TRBJ2-1; D not certain. The length of the CDR3 is 14 residues. The germline gives CDR1 MNHEY, CDR2 SVGAGI. Trimming removed 0 bases at V and 4 bases at J, with 7 bases between. This CDR3 reads CASSYSQFYNEQFF. The CDR3, as DNA: TGTGCCAGCAGTTACTCTCAGTTTTACAATGAGCAGTTCTTC.

CDR3 sequence (DNA): TGCAGTGCTATAAAGGGTACAGTAGGCAATCAGCCCCAGCATTTT. Translation gives CSAIKGTVGNQPQHF. The V and J genes are TRBV20-1 and TRBJ1-5; D is unclear. From germline, CDR1 is DFQATT and CDR2 SNEGSKA (reference sequence). Trimming removed 4 bases from V and 2 bases from J, with 15 bases in between. CDR3 length equals 15 residues.

This CDR3 is CSARDRRGSPLHF. CDR3 coding DNA: TGCAGTGCTCGGGACAGGAGAGGTTCACCCCTCCACTTT. The J gene is TRBJ1-6, the V gene TRBV20-1, with TRBD1 matching over 8 bases. There are 13 residues in the CDR3. V dropped 5 bases and J dropped 9; count of bases not matched to a gene: 6. Germline-derived CDR1 and CDR2 are DFQATT and SNEGSKA (reference sequence).

This clonotype was counted once. V usage is TRBV14 and J usage is TRBJ2-7; a possible D gene is TRBD1 (6 bases). The CDR3 is 15 residues long. Germline V gives CDR1 SGHDN, CDR2 FVKESK. V lost 4 bases to trimming and J lost 6 bases, with 19 bases between them. The CDR3 here is CASSRQPLTGSEQYF. In nucleotides, the CDR3 is TGTGCCAGCAGCCGTCAACCCCTGACAGGATCCGAGCAGTACTTC.

The chain employs TRBV10-3 and TRBJ2-5, with TRBD2 matching over 8 bases. Germline lookup yields CDR1 ENHRY and CDR2 SYGVKD. The V gene end was trimmed by 4 bases and the J gene end by 4 bases; junction bases not matched to a gene: 2. The CDR3 covers 13 residues. DNA of the CDR3: TGTGCCATCAGTGCTGCGGGAGGAGAGACCCAGTACTTC. This encodes CAISAAGGETQYF.

J is TRBJ1-3 and V is TRBV7-9; D gene unclear. V lost 4 bases and J lost 6, with 13 bases in between. Germline V CDR1 and CDR2: SEHNR, FQNEAQ (reference sequence). CDR3 length: 14 amino acids. The CDR3 DNA follows: TGTGCCAGCAGCTCCACAGTAGAGATAAACACCATATATTTT. This codes for CASSSTVEINTIYF.

This clonotype was counted many times. V usage is TRBV7-9 and J usage is TRBJ1-1; 8 nucleotides agree with TRBD1. The CDR3 runs 17 residues. Losses at the gene ends were 5 bases for V and 0 bases for J; bases not matched to a gene: 11. CDR1 is SEHNR, CDR2 FQNEAQ, per germline (reference sequence). The CDR3 nucleotides are TGTGCCAGCAGCCCGCCTGACAGGGGCCCCGTGAACACTGAAGCTTTCTTT. Translated: CASSPPDRGPVNTEAFF.

A word on this clonotype: A much larger clone sits a single nucleotide away, making a read error possible. The chain couples TRBV28 to TRBJ1-1, with D maybe TRBD1 (5 bases). From germline, CDR1 is MDHEN and CDR2 SYDVKM. CDR3 size: 15 residues. Trimming stripped 9 bases from V and 4 bases from J, with 21 bases between. The DNA for the CDR3 is TGTGCCAGTGGACAAACAACATCGGTGAGCACTGAAGCTTTCTTT. The encoded protein is CASGQTTSVSTEAFF.

This clonotype was seen only a few times. The V gene is TRBV7-9, the J gene TRBJ2-7; 8 bases align to TRBD2. The CDR3 length is 13 residues. V dropped 4 bases and J dropped 8; count of bases not matched to a gene: 7. Germline V gene sequence: CDR1 SEHNR, CDR2 FQNEAQ (reference sequence). The CDR3 protein is CASSSPRLAKQYF. The CDR3, as DNA: TGTGCCAGCAGCTCTCCGAGACTAGCGAAGCAGTACTTC.

This clonotype has only a few counts. V usage is TRBV14 and J usage is TRBJ1-6; D not resolved. The germline CDR1 and CDR2 sequences are SGHDN and FVKESK. Between the trimmed V and J ends, which lost 5 bases and 10 bases, there was a span of 15 bases. This CDR3 has 14 amino acids. The CDR3 DNA reads as TGTGCCAGCAGCTATGGACGGCTCACATCACCCCTCCACTTT. This sequence encodes CASSYGRLTSPLHF.

This clonotype was seen a handful of times. The chain carries TRBV11-1 and TRBJ1-2; D gene ambiguous. The CDR3 loop spans 15 amino acids. Deletions cut 5 bases from V and 5 bases from J, with 18 bases between. The germline V gene has CDR1 SGHAT and CDR2 FQDESV (reference sequence). The CDR3, as DNA: TGTGCCAGCAGCCCTAGGGCGATTCTTAATTATGGCTACACCTTC. Its translation: CASSPRAILNYGYTF.

This clonotype has a count of ten or more. V usage is TRBV4-1 and J usage is TRBJ2-5; 8 nucleotides line up with TRBD1. Germline V lookup: CDR1 MGHRA, CDR2 YSYEKL. Trimming cost V 3 bases and J 4 bases; bases outside gene matches: 4. This CDR3 contains 14 residues. CDR3 protein: CASSQNDRGETQYF. In nucleotides, the CDR3 is TGCGCCAGCAGCCAGAACGACAGGGGAGAGACCCAGTACTTC.

This clonotype showed up just a few times. The chain has TRBV13 and TRBJ1-1; D might be TRBD1 (6 bases). Germline assignment: CDR1 PRHDT and CDR2 FYEKMQ (reference sequence). Trimming stripped 3 bases from V and 1 base from J, with 9 bases between. The CDR3 has 14 amino acids. In DNA, the CDR3 is TGTGCCAGCAGCTTGGTGGGACAGAACACTGAAGCTTTCTTT. Protein: CASSLVGQNTEAFF.

This clonotype appeared many times. The rearrangement joins TRBV6-2 or TRBV6-3 to TRBJ1-1; a weak D match, TRBD1 (6 bases). Germline-derived CDR1 and CDR2 are MNHEY and SVGEGT. There are 16 residues in the CDR3. Trimming cost V 0 bases and J 0 bases, with 11 bases left between them. CDR3 sequence reads: CASSYSSDRLNTEAFF. CDR3 DNA sequence: TGTGCCAGCAGTTACTCTTCGGACAGATTGAACACTGAAGCTTTCTTT.

This clonotype was seen ten or more times. CDR3 in DNA: TGTGCTAGTGAGGGGGCTCGTGAGCAGTTCTTC. Protein: CASEGAREQFF. J is TRBJ2-1 and V is TRBV3-1, with TRBD1 matching over 7 bases. This CDR3 is built from 11 residues. Germline CDR1 is LGHDT and CDR2 is YNNKEL (reference sequence).

The chain joins TRBV7-8 to TRBJ2-3; a possible D gene is TRBD1 (6 bases). The V gene lost 1 base and the J gene lost 6 bases, with 20 bases spanning the gap. The length of the CDR3 is 17 residues. In germline, CDR1 is SGHVS, CDR2 FQNEAQ. Here the CDR3 reads CASSLVTGTPPRDTQYF. In nucleotides, the CDR3 is TGTGCCAGCAGCTTAGTTACCGGGACACCTCCCCGGGATACGCAGTATTTT.

The gene calls are TRBV9 and TRBJ2-3; tentatively, D is TRBD2 (6 bases). Trimming removed 3 bases from V and 4 bases from J, with 12 bases in between. In germline, CDR1 is SGDLS, CDR2 YYNGEE. CDR3 size: 14 residues. Here the CDR3 reads CASSATGTSDTQYF. CDR3 bases: TGTGCCAGCAGCGCGACCGGGACTTCAGATACGCAGTATTTT.

This clonotype was counted once. This chain uses TRBV12-5 with TRBJ1-5; 12 bases are shared with TRBD1. Germline CDR1 LGHNT, CDR2 FRNRAP. V dropped 0 bases and J dropped 2; count of bases not matched to a gene: 17. The CDR3 contains 22 residues. CDR3 in amino acids: CASGLVRKEQGQGAHGNQPQHF. CDR3 nucleotide sequence: TGTGCTAGTGGTTTGGTACGGAAAGAGCAGGGACAGGGGGCTCATGGCAATCAGCCCCAGCATTTT.